A selection of T cell receptor beta chains follows, all from one sample in a study of tumor and adjacent non-tumor tissue in lung cancer. One entry per CDR3 protein results from TCRdb running MiXCR on the multiplex PCR reads. The sample includes about 76,000 distinct CDR3 sequences, about two thirds of them seen just once. Sequencing input: lung tumor tissue. Every receptor here comes from a woman between 70 and 85 years old with non-small cell lung cancer. Each CDR3 is given without its conserved first and last residue. Fields, in order: V gene, J gene, clone size, CDR3 protein. Rows give clone size only sometimes, using once, few, many, or a class for an expanded clone.

TRBV5-4	TRBJ2-1	many	ASSPRLASAEQF
TRBV29-1	TRBJ1-4	-	SLETGSNEKLF
TRBV12-3/TRBV12-4	TRBJ2-1	-	ATSLVHNGGRGEQF
TRBV28	TRBJ2-7	-	VSNPTGTGGSKY
TRBV11-3	TRBJ2-5	-	AGSPSGVETQC
TRBV4-2	TRBJ2-3	-	ASSLTSTDKQY
TRBV12-3/TRBV12-4	TRBJ2-1	-	ASSGLAGTPYNEQF
TRBV4-2	TRBJ2-1	-	ASSPPGRSKNEQF
TRBV7-8	TRBJ2-7	many	ASSSGGEQY
TRBV11-2	TRBJ2-5	few	ASSLLRWGTQY
TRBV6-1	TRBJ2-7	-	ASSEGPAYDQC
TRBV29-1	TRBJ2-1	-	SVDRCAAGSDEQF
TRBV29-1	TRBJ1-1	-	SVARAIEAF
TRBV11-3	TRBJ1-1	-	ASSFSYDTEAF
TRBV5-4	TRBJ2-7	-	TSNLALTSGTYEQY
TRBV4-1	TRBJ2-5	once	ASSQFGQELLQETQY
TRBV5-5	TRBJ2-2	once	ASSTVGPLVTGELF
TRBV11-1	TRBJ1-2	-	ASSQSGVGYGYA
TRBV28	TRBJ1-2	many	ASSFQTGVGGYT
TRBV25-1	TRBJ1-3	few	ASSEWLGAGSSGNTIY
TRBV9	TRBJ2-1	-	ASSRGIDGSDNEQF
TRBV30	TRBJ1-1	-	AWSPQGVEAF
TRBV12-3/TRBV12-4	TRBJ2-1	-	ASSPTGASSSEEQF
TRBV6-1	TRBJ2-3	many	ASSAGQDVTQY
TRBV4-2	TRBJ1-5	few	ASSQELQVISNQPQH
TRBV28	TRBJ2-1	-	ASLAGGIYYEQF
TRBV29-1	TRBJ2-7	-	CVQEGRYEEY
TRBV11-2	TRBJ2-2	few	ASSLGTGALTGELF
TRBV6-2/TRBV6-3	TRBJ1-2	-	ASSYSGTGRVLDGYT
TRBV4-1	TRBJ2-2	-	ASSPGEGRVRVTEELF
TRBV30	TRBJ1-1	many	AWSVKGNTEAF
TRBV13	TRBJ1-2	few	ASSLGTYGYT
TRBV21-1	TRBJ1-1	-	ASSKDLGVHTEAF
TRBV10-2	TRBJ1-1	-	VYSEWSTLNTEAF
TRBV5-6	TRBJ1-4	-	ANSSTGTEKLF
TRBV10-1	TRBJ2-2	-	ASSVAGVAVDLF
TRBV6-6	TRBJ2-4	many	ASRLFGIQY
TRBV28	TRBJ2-3	-	ASSGDISIDTQY
TRBV6-5	TRBJ2-5	-	TSSYQDRGETQY
TRBV29-1	TRBJ2-7	-	SVEGSGHGITNEQY
TRBV24-1	TRBJ1-5	many	ATGQEDQPQH
TRBV5-4	TRBJ2-5	-	ASSLGLAGETQY
TRBV4-1	TRBJ1-1	many	ASSQMGDPEAF
TRBV5-1	TRBJ1-1	many	ASSDGSGSTEAF
TRBV14	TRBJ2-5	once	VSSQGRTRGVETQY
TRBV10-3	TRBJ2-3	many	AISQGTGASTDTQY
TRBV5-4	TRBJ2-1	-	ASREETGLYYNEQF
TRBV28	TRBJ1-2	many	ASSKPRDRDYGYT
TRBV11-1	TRBJ2-5	once	ASSISTTQETQY
TRBV4-2	TRBJ2-2	once	ASCRSSVLGSVELF
TRBV6-5	TRBJ1-1	-	TSSSQGTIRTEAF
TRBV4-1	TRBJ2-7	-	ASDQDFRDYSPYEQY
TRBV6-5	TRBJ1-5	-	ASSYSPPGRGEGPQH
TRBV5-4	TRBJ1-1	many	ASSLEQVNTEAF
TRBV29-1	TRBJ2-2	many	SVPGTVLPANTGELF
TRBV29-1	TRBJ2-3	-	SVENVTGETQC
TRBV10-3	TRBJ2-2	many	AITRADRSGELF
TRBV30	TRBJ1-1	-	TWGVGVGRATKAF
TRBV6-5	TRBJ2-3	-	ASSWGFSYTQY
TRBV6-1	TRBJ1-4	-	ASKRTATTNGKLF